The T cell receptor (beta chain) described here comes from a study of early T cells in non-severe SARS-CoV-2 infection. Study at large: The authors sequenced bulk RNA from unsorted whole blood, leaving chains unpaired.

Unique molecular identifiers were added to individual cDNA molecules. TCRdb passed the 5' RACE reads through MiXCR, listing each CDR3 protein once. Of some 77,000 distinct CDR3 sequences in the sample, about 5% were seen once. Broader study findings: Anti-spike CD8 responses were favored in VDJdb matching, and private and CD4 specificities were missed.

Germline V lookup: CDR1 SGHVS, CDR2 FNYEAQ. CDR3 length equals 16 residues. Unmatched junction bases numbered 7, after V lost 5 bases and J lost 6 bases. About this clonotype itself: Its specificity is unknown.

The sample consisted of whole blood, taken at baseline. The chain couples TRBV7-6 to TRBJ2-2; TRBD2 aligns across 12 bases. This TCR derives from an adult who was a healthcare worker with PCR-confirmed SARS-CoV-2 infection or an uninfected control (not recorded which). CDR3 DNA sequence: TGTGCCAGCAGCGACCTTCCTAGCGGGAGGGCCGGGGAGCTGTTTTTT. Residues: CASSDLPSGRAGELFF.